This T cell receptor (beta chain) comes out of a study of radiotherapy plus CTLA-4 blockade in lung cancer. Turning to the study itself: There were objective responses in around 18% of patients, and 31% had disease control. Study-wide results and limits: Early blood T cell clone changes and increased post-radiation serum interferon-beta were reportedly the strongest response predictors. An expansion of tumor-derived TCR clones occurred in blood after radiotherapy plus ipilimumab.

Focal radiation plus CTLA-4 blockade with ipilimumab was administered to patients who had chemo-refractory metastatic non-small-cell lung cancer. Turning to this clone: Its antigen is as yet unknown.

The CDR3 sequence is 13 residues long. Germline assignment: CDR1 SGHRS and CDR2 YFSETQ. V was clipped by 2 bases and J by 2 bases, with 8 bases between them. Only in-frame clones appear in the TCRdb table, and some are missing; sequencing was by immunoSEQ multiplex PCR. The sample comprises 75,000 to 80,000 clones, around nine tenths of which are singletons, and around 0.87% rests with the top ten. The receptor's source is a human donor with non-small cell lung cancer who had stable disease on radiotherapy plus ipilimumab. The V gene is TRBV5-1, the J gene TRBJ2-7; D call uncertain. This specimen consisted of peripheral blood, obtained from a patient treated with radiotherapy plus ipilimumab. The CDR3 sequence: CASSFTAPYEQYF. The DNA of the CDR3 is TGCGCCAGCAGCTTTACAGCTCCCTACGAGCAGTACTTC.